This T cell receptor (beta chain) was sequenced during a study of T cell repertoires in cytomegalovirus infection (dated by TCRdb to 2018 to 2020). Study-level background: Peptide stimulations targeted recently identified HLA-C-restricted CMV epitopes, whose presentation resists viral immunomodulation, together with well-studied HLA-B-restricted epitopes. Because public TCR beta signatures pointed to carriage of CMV infection together with the matching HLA type, the HLA type of each donor mattered for the analysis. Broader findings and caveats from the paper: The ex vivo response was dominated by HLA-C-restricted CMV-specific TCR beta clonotypes, which also provided the single most frequent clonotype in two of eight donors. In both this cohort and an independent cohort of 300 to 450 donors, the cumulative frequency of public TCR beta family members distinguished carriers of CMV infection plus the relevant HLA type.

As regards this clonotype: Its antigen specificity is not known. Within one base of it there is no much larger clone, and no base qualities were kept.

The treatment or condition label, read with the paper, signifies: in vitro stimulation with specific CMV peptide epitopes to enrich CMV-specific T cells. The sequencing machine was an Illumina HiSeq 1500. TCRdb redid the processing of the public reads, applying fastp at Q25 and MiXCR, and retained in-frame beta chains. Records with the same CDR3 protein are collapsed into one entry carrying the most frequent genes and DNA. Within this sample are 110,000 to 150,000 distinct CDR3 sequences, with roughly a third of them counted one time only. Roughly half of the sample goes to the ten largest clones. The receptor was derived from a human donor in good health (CMV status not recorded). Some clones in this sample may be carry-over from other donors' samples. Sequences were derived from CD8+ T cells from cultured PBMCs, sampled from culture after CMV antigen stimulation.

The CDR3 region: CSARDWEGGTHEQYF. At the DNA level, the sequence is TGCAGTGCTAGAGATTGGGAGGGGGGGACCCACGAGCAGTACTTC. This chain is built from TRBV20-1 and TRBJ2-7; 7 matching bases give a weak D call of TRBD2. Trimming at the junction amounts to 0 bases on V and 5 bases on J, and the germline ends lie 17 bases apart. The CDR3 holds 15 amino acids from the cysteine to the phenylalanine. The sequence is cut down to CDR3 DNA, 45 bases in frame from base 1. Sequences DFQATT (CDR1) and SNEGSKA (CDR2) are obtained from the germline V gene (reference sequence).